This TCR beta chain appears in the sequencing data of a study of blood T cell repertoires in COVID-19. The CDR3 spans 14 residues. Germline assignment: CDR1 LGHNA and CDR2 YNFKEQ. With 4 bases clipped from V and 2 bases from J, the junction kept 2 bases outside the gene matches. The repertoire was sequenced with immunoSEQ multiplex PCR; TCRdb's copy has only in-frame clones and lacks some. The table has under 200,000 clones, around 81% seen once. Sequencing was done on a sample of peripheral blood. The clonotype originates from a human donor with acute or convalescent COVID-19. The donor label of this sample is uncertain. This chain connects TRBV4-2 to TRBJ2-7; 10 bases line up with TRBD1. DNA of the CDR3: TGTGCCAGCAGCCCGGGACAGGGGACCTACGAGCAGTACTTC. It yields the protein CASSPGQGTYEQYF.